This TCR beta chain was sequenced for a study of regulatory T cells in long-lasting Graves disease. Noted time point: persistent/refractory GD, antithyroid drugs over 5 years with positive TRAb. PBMC RNA was the source of the TCR library. In building TCR beta libraries, iRepertoire HTBI primers were used together with Arm-PCR of CDR3 regions. TCRdb re-derived calls from the multiplex PCR reads in MiXCR, one entry per CDR3 protein. Here the sample spans 300,000 to 400,000 distinct CDR3 sequences, about 20% being singletons. The TCR originated in a female donor with Graves disease. The material sequenced was peripheral blood mononuclear cells (PBMCs), taken when the disease was refractory, from a patient treated with antithyroid drugs.

CDR3 sequence: CASSEWDRGHSGANVLTF. CDR3 bases: TGTGCCAGCAGCGAATGGGACAGGGGGCACTCTGGGGCCAACGTCCTGACTTTC. This rearrangement joins TRBV6-2 or TRBV6-3 to TRBJ2-6; the match to TRBD1 covers 12 bases. The V gene end was trimmed by 6 bases and the J gene end by 0 bases; junction bases not matched to a gene: 6. This CDR3 is built from 18 residues. The germline gives CDR1 MNHEY, CDR2 SVGEGT.